These 5 T cell receptor beta chains came from one sample sequenced in a study of CD8+CD57+ T cells in acquired aplastic anemia (dated by TCRdb to the late 2010s). The run used an Illumina HiSeq 2000. TCR beta VDJ combination and CDR3 sequence profiling used genomic DNA as the template. The public reads were reanalyzed by TCRdb: fastp trimming at Q25, MiXCR alignment, in-frame beta chains only. Rows with one shared CDR3 protein collapse into an entry with the most common genes and DNA. In this sample the table shows some 220,000 distinct CDR3 sequences, 34% of which occur a single time. The top ten constitute more than 0.95% of the sample. The specimen was sorted CD4+, CD8+, or CD8+CD57+ T cells (not recorded which) from PBMCs. Receptors originate from a human donor in good health, serving as a control.

The chain carries TRBV7-3 and TRBJ2-3; 7 bases match TRBD2. J was trimmed by 4 bases and V by 4 bases; bases with no gene match: 5. The CDR3 consists of 14 residues. Germline V gene lookup returns CDR1 SGHTA and CDR2 FQGTGA. CDR3 coding DNA: TGTGCCAGCAGCTCCCGGGGGGAGGCAGATACGCAGTATTTT. Its translation: CASSSRGEADTQYF.

CDR3 DNA: TGTGCCAGCAGCTTAGTGGGGATAAGCGGCTACTCCTACAATGAGCAGTTCTTC. Protein product: CASSLVGISGYSYNEQFF. This chain uses TRBV11-2 with TRBJ2-1; possible D gene TRBD2, 5 bases. V shed 1 base and J shed 0 bases, with 16 bases lying between them. The CDR3 has 18 residues. Germline lookup yields CDR1 SGHAT and CDR2 FQNNGV.

This clonotype was seen a few times. The chain is built from TRBV10-1 and TRBJ1-6; D is unresolved. CDR1 is WNHNN, CDR2 SYGVQD, per germline (reference sequence). Trimming cost V 4 bases and J 5 bases, with 6 bases left between them. This CDR3 has 13 residues. CDR3 loop: CASSVANNSPLHF. For the CDR3, the DNA is TGCGCCAGCAGTGTTGCGAATAATTCACCCCTCCACTTT.

This clonotype showed up just a few times. This chain connects TRBV9 to TRBJ2-3; 15 bases match TRBD2. The CDR3 sequence is 16 residues long. Germline V CDR1 and CDR2: SGDLS, YYNGEE. V lost 4 bases to trimming and J lost 6 bases; unmatched junction nucleotides: 6. Here the CDR3 DNA reads TGTGCCAGCAGCACGGGACTAGCGGGGGGCGGGGATACGCAGTATTTT. Protein: CASSTGLAGGGDTQYF.

CDR3 amino acids: CASSLIAGVAKNIQYF. In DNA form, the CDR3 reads TGTGCCAGCAGTTTAATAGCGGGAGTGGCCAAAAACATTCAGTACTTC. V usage is TRBV7-9 and J usage is TRBJ2-4, with TRBD2 matching over 9 bases. The trim removed 6 bases at V and 1 base at J, leaving 7 bases unmatched. The V gene's germline CDR1 is SEHNR and CDR2 FQNEAQ (reference sequence). The CDR3 covers 16 residues.